The 6 T cell receptor beta chains below all came from one sample that was sequenced in a study of cytomegalovirus exposure and HLA in healthy donors. 60 Vbeta and 13 Jbeta primers were used in PCR. Some clones are missing from TCRdb's copy, which holds only in-frame ones; the method was immunoSEQ multiplex PCR. The repertoire holds 35,000 to 40,000 clones, with 65% to 85% as singletons. Sequencing was performed on PBMCs. The receptors here all came from a woman aged 25-40 years in good health and CMV-seropositive.

The chain is built from TRBV7-6 and TRBJ2-7, with 7 positions matching TRBD1. CDR1 and CDR2 (germline): SGHVS, FNYEAQ. V was pared by 6 bases and J by 4 bases, with 6 bases of the junction left unmatched. The CDR3 runs to 13 residues. The CDR3 region has the DNA TGTGCCAGCAGTCGGGACAGCACTTACGAGCAGTACTTC. Translating it yields CASSRDSTYEQYF.

J is TRBJ1-6 and V is TRBV6-5; the D gene is possibly TRBD1 (5 bases). Trimming left V 6 bases short and J 2 bases short, with 8 bases between. Germline V gene sequence: CDR1 MNHEY, CDR2 SVGAGI. The CDR3 is made up of 14 amino acids. The CDR3 sequence: CASRDSTYNSPLHF. The CDR3 DNA follows: TGTGCCAGCAGAGACAGCACCTATAATTCACCCCTCCACTTT.

The chain recombines TRBV15 with TRBJ1-1; no definite D call. The CDR3 has 15 residues. Per the germline V gene, CDR1 is LNHNV and CDR2 is YYDKDF (reference sequence). The ends were cut back, 1 base at V and 2 bases at J, with 11 bases in the middle. CDR3 protein: CATSRGTSLNTEAFF. In DNA, the CDR3 is TGTGCCACCAGCAGAGGAACTTCATTAAACACTGAAGCTTTCTTT.

The rearrangement links TRBV5-4 to TRBJ2-1; 8 bases match TRBD1. The germline CDR1 and CDR2 sequences are SGHNT and YYREEE (reference sequence). CDR3 size: 17 residues. Trimming took 0 bases from V and 6 from J; bases not matched to a gene: 11. The CDR3 DNA is TGTGCCAGCAGCTTGGGATCGCAGGGACAGGAGTCCAATGAGCAGTTCTTC. Translating gives CASSLGSQGQESNEQFF.

The CDR3: CASSRSTGGGSNQPQHF. The CDR3 DNA reads as TGTGCCAGCAGCCGTTCCACAGGGGGAGGCAGCAATCAGCCCCAGCATTTT. V is TRBV7-2 and J is TRBJ1-5; 8 bases fit TRBD1. Per the germline V gene, CDR1 is SGHTA and CDR2 is FQGNSA. The CDR3 covers 17 residues. Trimming took 5 bases from V and 1 from J; bases not matched to a gene: 10.

This chain joins TRBV6-6 and TRBJ1-1, with 7 bases fitting TRBD1. The CDR3 length is 15 residues. Germline V lookup: CDR1 MNHNY, CDR2 SVGAGI (reference sequence). Trimming cost V 0 bases and J 8 bases; bases outside gene matches: 9. CDR3 nucleotide sequence: TGTGCCAGCAGTTACTCCGCGACAGGGTTCCGGGAAGCTTTCTTT. Protein: CASSYSATGFREAFF.